This TCR beta chain was recovered during a study of OX40 agonist ivuxolimab in advanced cancers. In the study overall: The study enrolled dose-escalation patients with hepatocellular carcinoma, melanoma, renal cell or head and neck cancer. Enrollees could have had prior anti-PD-1, anti-PD-L1 or anti-CTLA-4 therapy, which 40% to 45% had received.

The CDR3 consists of 12 residues. Germline assignment: CDR1 MDHEN and CDR2 SYDVKM. V dropped 6 bases and J dropped 4 bases, with 10 bases sitting between them. Sequenced by immunoSEQ multiplex PCR; TCRdb stores in-frame clones only, minus some. The data hold some 100,000 clones, with less than 95% observed a single time. As to this clone: Its matching antigen is unknown.

General study findings and limits: Expanded clones were, on average, more numerous among CD8+ T cells than CD4+.

This sample comprised CD4+ or CD8+ T cells sorted from blood, obtained in a trial of the OX40 agonist ivuxolimab. This sequence originates from an adult with an advanced solid tumor such as melanoma, head and neck, liver or kidney cancer. This chain joins TRBV28 and TRBJ2-7; D call uncertain. The CDR3 sequence is CASRSRWYEQYF. CDR3 in DNA: TGTGCCAGCAGGTCCCGGTGGTACGAGCAGTACTTC. Complete variable domain (other parts from reference TRBV28 and TRBJ2-7): DVKVTQSSRYLVKRTGEKVFLECVQDMDHENMFWYRQDPGLGLRLIYFSYDVKMKEKGDIPEGYSVSREKKERFSLILESASTNQTSMYLCASRSRWYEQYFGPGTRLTVT.